A selection of T cell receptor beta chains follows, all from one sample in a study of OX40 agonist ivuxolimab in advanced cancers. Using immunoSEQ multiplex PCR, the repertoire was profiled, and TCRdb retains in-frame clones only, with some absent. The top ten hold more than 1.2% of the sample, which has 95,000 to 100,000 clones, approximately 83% seen once. Sequences were derived from CD4+ or CD8+ T cells sorted from blood, sampled in a trial of the OX40 agonist ivuxolimab. The source is an adult with an advanced solid tumor such as melanoma, head and neck, liver or kidney cancer. CDR3s include the opening cysteine and the closing phenylalanine or tryptophan. Fields, in order: clone size, V gene, J gene, D gene, CDR3 protein, CDR3 DNA. D genes are given only for firm matches. The size of a clone is reported for some rows only, either as once, few or many, or as a class for expanded clones.

clone size: .
V gene: TRBV7-2
J gene: TRBJ2-7
D gene: .
CDR3 protein: CASSFTGQGGTYEQYF
CDR3 DNA: TGTGCCAGCAGCTTTACTGGACAGGGAGGGACCTACGAGCAGTACTTC

clone size: .
V gene: TRBV11-1
J gene: TRBJ2-5
D gene: .
CDR3 protein: CASSRQRRGETQYF
CDR3 DNA: TGTGCCAGCAGCCGACAACGGAGGGGAGAGACCCAGTACTTC

clone size: .
V gene: TRBV7-2
J gene: TRBJ2-3
D gene: TRBD1
CDR3 protein: CASSQNRGADTQYF
CDR3 DNA: TGTGCCAGCAGCCAAAACAGGGGAGCGGATACGCAGTATTTT

clone size: .
V gene: TRBV7-9
J gene: TRBJ2-7
D gene: TRBD2
CDR3 protein: CASSPSGGTGYEQYF
CDR3 DNA: TGTGCCAGCAGCCCGTCGGGAGGGACCGGTTACGAGCAGTACTTC

clone size: once
V gene: TRBV6-1
J gene: TRBJ1-6
D gene: .
CDR3 protein: CASSDNPGVMVILHF
CDR3 DNA: TGTGCCAGCAGCGATAACCCGGGGGTCATGGTTATCCTCCACTTT

clone size: .
V gene: TRBV5-1
J gene: TRBJ2-7
D gene: .
CDR3 protein: CASSSEPGYEQYF
CDR3 DNA: TGCGCCAGCAGCTCCGAACCTGGGTACGAGCAGTACTTC

clone size: .
V gene: TRBV2
J gene: TRBJ2-7
D gene: .
CDR3 protein: CASSPSWEQYF
CDR3 DNA: TGTGCCAGCAGCCCAAGCTGGGAGCAGTACTTC

clone size: .
V gene: TRBV4-3
J gene: TRBJ2-7
D gene: TRBD2
CDR3 protein: CASSQGVSGGRAYEQYF
CDR3 DNA: TGCGCCAGCAGCCAAGGGGTTAGCGGGGGGCGTGCCTACGAGCAGTACTTC

clone size: .
V gene: TRBV7-2
J gene: TRBJ2-3
D gene: TRBD2
CDR3 protein: CASSSTSGAGTQYF
CDR3 DNA: TGTGCCAGCAGCTCAACTAGCGGGGCGGGTACGCAGTATTTT

clone size: .
V gene: TRBV6-5
J gene: TRBJ1-1
D gene: .
CDR3 protein: CASSYTWTLNTEAFF
CDR3 DNA: TGTGCCAGCAGTTACACCTGGACACTGAACACTGAAGCTTTCTTT

clone size: .
V gene: TRBV4-2
J gene: TRBJ2-3
D gene: .
CDR3 protein: CASSAGGAGGTDTQYF
CDR3 DNA: TGTGCCAGCAGCGCTGGAGGGGCAGGGGGCACAGATACGCAGTATTTT

clone size: once
V gene: TRBV29-1
J gene: TRBJ1-1
D gene: .
CDR3 protein: CSVEAGANTEAFF
CDR3 DNA: TGCAGCGTTGAGGCAGGGGCGAACACTGAAGCTTTCTTT

clone size: .
V gene: TRBV18
J gene: TRBJ1-5
D gene: .
CDR3 protein: CASSPPGGGNQPQHF
CDR3 DNA: TGTGCCAGCTCACCACCAGGAGGGGGTAATCAGCCCCAGCATTTT

clone size: once
V gene: TRBV18
J gene: TRBJ2-3
D gene: .
CDR3 protein: CASSPASTDTQYF
CDR3 DNA: TGTGCCAGCTCACCCGCCAGCACAGATACGCAGTATTTT

clone size: once
V gene: TRBV7-3
J gene: TRBJ1-6
D gene: .
CDR3 protein: CASSTSGAGLSSYNSPLHF
CDR3 DNA: TGTGCCAGCAGCACCTCAGGGGCTGGATTAAGCTCCTATAATTCACCCCTCCACTTT

clone size: .
V gene: TRBV27
J gene: TRBJ1-2
D gene: .
CDR3 protein: CASSPRAALGYTF
CDR3 DNA: TGTGCCAGCAGTCCGAGGGCGGCGCTTGGCTACACCTTC

clone size: .
V gene: TRBV7-8
J gene: TRBJ2-3
D gene: .
CDR3 protein: CASSITDYSTDTQYF
CDR3 DNA: TGTGCCAGCAGCATCACAGACTATTCCACAGATACGCAGTATTTT

clone size: once
V gene: TRBV5-8
J gene: TRBJ1-5
D gene: .
CDR3 protein: CASSLPSQSFRPQHF
CDR3 DNA: TGTGCCAGCAGCTTGCCTTCCCAGAGTTTCCGCCCCCAGCATTTT

clone size: .
V gene: TRBV28
J gene: TRBJ1-6
D gene: .
CDR3 protein: CASRGGGAVPLHF
CDR3 DNA: TGTGCCAGCAGGGGTGGGGGCGCGGTACCCCTCCACTTT

clone size: .
V gene: TRBV6-5
J gene: TRBJ2-1
D gene: .
CDR3 protein: CASSFSQSSYNEQFF
CDR3 DNA: TGTGCCAGCAGTTTTAGCCAGAGCTCCTACAATGAGCAGTTCTTC

clone size: .
V gene: TRBV5-6
J gene: TRBJ1-1
D gene: .
CDR3 protein: CASSLFGGTTEAFF
CDR3 DNA: TGTGCCAGCAGCTTGTTTGGAGGGACCACTGAAGCTTTCTTT

clone size: once
V gene: TRBV27
J gene: TRBJ2-2
D gene: TRBD2
CDR3 protein: CASRGLAGGGGELFF
CDR3 DNA: TGTGCCAGCAGGGGACTAGCGGGGGGAGGAGGGGAGCTGTTTTTT

clone size: .
V gene: TRBV6-5
J gene: TRBJ1-2
D gene: TRBD1
CDR3 protein: CASSYGTESYGYTF
CDR3 DNA: TGTGCCAGCAGTTACGGGACAGAGTCCTATGGCTACACCTTC

clone size: .
V gene: TRBV19
J gene: TRBJ2-2
D gene: .
CDR3 protein: CASSAIQGKSHSGELFF
CDR3 DNA: TGTGCCAGTAGTGCCATACAGGGAAAATCTCACTCGGGGGAGCTGTTTTTT

clone size: .
V gene: TRBV28
J gene: TRBJ1-5
D gene: TRBD1
CDR3 protein: CASSSAGGRKGSQHF
CDR3 DNA: TGTGCCAGCAGTTCCGCAGGGGGCCGGAAGGGATCCCAGCATTTT

clone size: few
V gene: TRBV19
J gene: TRBJ1-5
D gene: .
CDR3 protein: CASSIRDQPQHF
CDR3 DNA: TGTGCCAGTAGTATCAGAGATCAGCCCCAGCATTTT

clone size: .
V gene: TRBV28
J gene: TRBJ2-1
D gene: .
CDR3 protein: CASKVPGLESDEQFF
CDR3 DNA: TGTGCCAGCAAAGTACCGGGACTCGAAAGCGATGAGCAGTTCTTC

clone size: .
V gene: TRBV4-3
J gene: TRBJ1-3
D gene: .
CDR3 protein: CASSQDSEGRDTIYF
CDR3 DNA: TGCGCCAGCAGCCAAGATAGCGAGGGGAGAGACACCATATATTTT

clone size: .
V gene: TRBV7-6
J gene: TRBJ2-5
D gene: .
CDR3 protein: CASSPNLATQYF
CDR3 DNA: TGTGCCAGCAGCCCTAACCTAGCTACCCAGTACTTC

clone size: .
V gene: TRBV4-1
J gene: TRBJ2-1
D gene: TRBD1
CDR3 protein: CASSLDRPSYNEQFF
CDR3 DNA: TGCGCCAGCAGCCTGGACAGGCCCTCCTACAATGAGCAGTTCTTC

clone size: .
V gene: TRBV19
J gene: TRBJ1-5
D gene: TRBD1
CDR3 protein: CASIGGQGASQPQHF
CDR3 DNA: TGTGCCAGTATAGGGGGTCAGGGGGCGAGTCAGCCCCAGCATTTT

clone size: .
V gene: TRBV6-5
J gene: TRBJ2-7
D gene: .
CDR3 protein: CASSSPRQVDYEQYF
CDR3 DNA: TGTGCCAGCAGCTCCCCGAGACAGGTAGACTACGAGCAGTACTTC

clone size: .
V gene: TRBV12-5
J gene: TRBJ2-7
D gene: TRBD1
CDR3 protein: CASGLGTGTGDDEQYF
CDR3 DNA: TGTGCTAGTGGTTTGGGTACCGGGACAGGGGACGACGAGCAGTACTTC

clone size: .
V gene: TRBV29-1
J gene: TRBJ2-1
D gene: TRBD2
CDR3 protein: CSVALLAGVSEQFF
CDR3 DNA: TGCAGCGTTGCTTTACTAGCGGGAGTAAGTGAGCAGTTCTTC

clone size: .
V gene: TRBV12-5
J gene: TRBJ2-3
D gene: .
CDR3 protein: CASALSSRPTADTQYF
CDR3 DNA: TGTGCTAGTGCCCTGAGTAGTAGGCCTACAGCAGATACGCAGTATTTT

clone size: .
V gene: TRBV11-2
J gene: TRBJ2-7
D gene: .
CDR3 protein: CASSPGAPYEQYF
CDR3 DNA: TGTGCCAGCAGCCCGGGAGCCCCCTACGAGCAGTACTTC

clone size: .
V gene: TRBV7-8
J gene: TRBJ1-2
D gene: TRBD1
CDR3 protein: CASSLSDRAVYGYTF
CDR3 DNA: TGTGCCAGCAGCTTATCCGACAGGGCTGTCTATGGCTACACCTTC

clone size: few
V gene: TRBV5-1
J gene: TRBJ1-4
D gene: .
CDR3 protein: CASSSRGVDEKLFF
CDR3 DNA: TGCGCCAGCAGCTCTAGGGGAGTTGATGAAAAACTGTTTTTT

clone size: .
V gene: TRBV7-2
J gene: TRBJ2-5
D gene: .
CDR3 protein: CASSIQETQYF
CDR3 DNA: TGTGCCAGCAGCATCCAAGAGACCCAGTACTTC

clone size: few
V gene: TRBV6-1
J gene: TRBJ1-3
D gene: .
CDR3 protein: CASILGNTIYF
CDR3 DNA: .

clone size: .
V gene: TRBV30
J gene: TRBJ2-3
D gene: .
CDR3 protein: CAWGKTDTQYF
CDR3 DNA: TGTGCCTGGGGGAAGACAGATACGCAGTATTTT

clone size: .
V gene: TRBV6-1
J gene: TRBJ2-7
D gene: .
CDR3 protein: CASSSNSGRYF
CDR3 DNA: TGTGCCAGCAGTTCCAACTCTGGGCGATACTTC

clone size: once
V gene: TRBV5-4
J gene: TRBJ2-2
D gene: .
CDR3 protein: CASSSTRPGELFF
CDR3 DNA: TGTGCCAGCAGCTCGACTAGGCCCGGGGAGCTGTTTTTT

clone size: .
V gene: TRBV4-3
J gene: TRBJ2-1
D gene: TRBD1
CDR3 protein: CASSQASLGTDDNEQFF
CDR3 DNA: TGCGCCAGCAGCCAAGCCTCGCTCGGGACAGACGACAATGAGCAGTTCTTC

clone size: .
V gene: TRBV5-1
J gene: TRBJ2-7
D gene: .
CDR3 protein: CATKEGQGFYEQYF
CDR3 DNA: TGCGCCACCAAGGAGGGGCAGGGTTTTTACGAGCAGTACTTC

clone size: .
V gene: TRBV4-1
J gene: TRBJ2-1
D gene: .
CDR3 protein: CASSPIQLSSYNEQFF
CDR3 DNA: TGCGCCAGCAGCCCCATACAGCTGAGCTCCTACAATGAGCAGTTCTTC

clone size: .
V gene: TRBV9
J gene: TRBJ1-4
D gene: TRBD1
CDR3 protein: CASSETGTVNEKLFF
CDR3 DNA: TGTGCCAGCAGCGAGACCGGGACAGTTAATGAAAAACTGTTTTTT

clone size: .
V gene: TRBV7-3
J gene: TRBJ2-3
D gene: TRBD1
CDR3 protein: CASSFRQGSPDTQYF
CDR3 DNA: TGTGCCAGCAGCTTCCGACAGGGGTCCCCAGATACGCAGTATTTT

clone size: .
V gene: TRBV7-8
J gene: TRBJ2-3
D gene: TRBD2
CDR3 protein: CASSLGLAGSTDTQYF
CDR3 DNA: TGTGCCAGCAGCCTCGGACTAGCGGGGAGCACAGATACGCAGTATTTT

clone size: .
V gene: TRBV11-2
J gene: TRBJ2-7
D gene: .
CDR3 protein: CASSLVVGGGTEQYF
CDR3 DNA: TGTGCCAGCAGCTTAGTGGTTGGTGGGGGTACCGAGCAGTACTTC

clone size: .
V gene: TRBV19
J gene: TRBJ2-1
D gene: .
CDR3 protein: CASSIAGSSYNEQFF
CDR3 DNA: TGTGCCAGTAGTATAGCTGGGAGCTCCTACAATGAGCAGTTCTTC

clone size: .
V gene: TRBV10-1
J gene: TRBJ2-7
D gene: .
CDR3 protein: CASSEGVALEQYF
CDR3 DNA: TGCGCCAGCAGTGAAGGGGTTGCCCTCGAGCAGTACTTC

clone size: .
V gene: TRBV6-4
J gene: TRBJ2-7
D gene: .
CDR3 protein: CASTLRGECSYEQYF
CDR3 DNA: TGTGCCAGCACTCTCAGGGGGGAATGCTCCTACGAGCAGTACTTC

clone size: .
V gene: TRBV5-1
J gene: TRBJ1-2
D gene: .
CDR3 protein: CASSYSFTGNYGYTF
CDR3 DNA: TGCGCCAGCAGCTACTCCTTTACAGGGAACTATGGCTACACCTTC

clone size: .
V gene: TRBV5-4
J gene: TRBJ1-5
D gene: TRBD1
CDR3 protein: CASSQQGIDQPQHF
CDR3 DNA: TGTGCCAGCAGTCAACAGGGGATAGATCAGCCCCAGCATTTT

clone size: .
V gene: TRBV27
J gene: TRBJ1-1
D gene: .
CDR3 protein: CASSLLSRVSTEAFF
CDR3 DNA: TGTGCCAGCAGTTTACTCAGCAGGGTGAGCACTGAAGCTTTCTTT